Each of the 20 T cell receptor beta chains below was sequenced from the same sample in a study of response to subunit inactivated influenza vaccine. TCRdb processed the RT-PCR reads anew with MiXCR; each CDR3 protein has one entry. The sample consists of roughly 700,000 distinct CDR3 sequences, approximately 15% of them appearing once. Sample: PBMCs from blood, taken 14 to 15 days before vaccination. The receptor source for this set is a man between 50 and 59 years old who received an inactivated influenza vaccine.

This clonotype showed up just a few times. This CDR3 is CAISEPNQPQHF. The CDR3 DNA sequence: TGTGCCATCAGTGAGCCGAATCAGCCCCAGCATTTT. The chain employs TRBV10-3 and TRBJ1-5; no clear D gene. The germline V gene encodes CDR1 ENHRY and CDR2 SYGVKD. V lost 2 bases and J 4 bases, leaving 3 bases between the germline ends. This CDR3 has 12 amino acids.

This clonotype appeared a few times. The rearrangement uses TRBV3-1 and TRBJ2-1; TRBD2 matches at 10 bases. The germline gives CDR1 LGHDT, CDR2 YNNKEL (reference sequence). The CDR3 runs to 16 residues. V trimming: 0 bases; J trimming: 6 bases; junction bases outside the gene matches: 5. CDR3 coding DNA: TGTGCCAGCAGCCAAGAGGTTAGCGGGGGGTCCAATGAGCAGTTCTTC. This translates into CASSQEVSGGSNEQFF.

V usage is TRBV7-2 and J usage is TRBJ2-3, with D possibly TRBD1 on 5 matching bases. The CDR3 totals 16 residues. CDR1 and CDR2 from the germline V gene are SGHTA and FQGNSA. V was shortened by 1 base and J by 0 bases, with 11 bases between the two germline ends. The CDR3 spells CASSLGDSSSTDTQYF. Here the CDR3 DNA reads TGTGCCAGCAGCTTAGGTGACAGCTCTAGCACAGATACGCAGTATTTT.

This clonotype appeared a few times. The V call is TRBV20-1, the J call TRBJ2-7; D is unclear. Trimming left V 0 bases short and J 5 bases short, with 17 bases between. The CDR3 contains 15 residues. Per germline, CDR1 DFQATT and CDR2 SNEGSKA (reference sequence). The CDR3 DNA follows: TGCAGTGCTAGAGACATAAACAGACCTCCCCACGAGCAGTACTTC. Its translation: CSARDINRPPHEQYF.

The chain is built from TRBV29-1 and TRBJ2-5; 9 nucleotides line up with TRBD1. Looked up from germline, CDR1 is SQVTM and CDR2 is ANQGSEA. The CDR3 is made up of 12 amino acids. J gave up 5 bases and V 6 bases, and 4 bases lay outside the gene matches. The CDR3 bases are TGCAGCGTACCGGGACAGGGTGAGACCCAGTACTTC. As protein: CSVPGQGETQYF.

In regard to this clonotype: The junction differs from germline at one of its ends, possibly a read error. This chain links TRBV30 with TRBJ2-2; 7 bases are shared with TRBD1. This CDR3 spans 13 amino acids. From germline, CDR1 is GTSNPN and CDR2 SVGIG (reference sequence). As DNA, the CDR3 is TGTGCCTGGCGTGTACAGGGGCCCGGGGAGCTGTTTTTT. This gives the protein CAWRVQGPGELFF.

Many counts were recorded for this clonotype. At one boundary the junction diverges from the germline segment, which might be a read error. The chain is built from TRBV12-3 or TRBV12-4 and TRBJ1-2; D might be TRBD1 (6 bases). The CDR3 is 13 residues long. CDR3 coding DNA: TGTGCCAGCAGCTTAGGGGGGTCATATGGCTACACCTTC. It is translated as CASSLGGSYGYTF.

This clonotype was counted only a few times. V usage is TRBV5-1 and J usage is TRBJ2-4, with D possibly being TRBD1 or TRBD2 (7 bases each). The CDR3 length is 14 residues. The V end was cut by 3 bases, the J end by 8 bases, with 15 bases between. The germline gives CDR1 SGHRS, CDR2 YFSETQ. The CDR3 DNA sequence: TGCGCCAGCAGCTCAGGGGGAGGGGTCGACATTCAGTACTTC. Translation: CASSSGGGVDIQYF.

This clonotype turned up a few times. The J gene is TRBJ1-2, the V gene TRBV12-3 or TRBV12-4; tentatively, D is TRBD1 (6 bases). The ends were cut back, 3 bases at V and 8 bases at J, with 16 bases in the middle. The CDR3 spans 14 residues. CDR3 DNA sequence: TGTGCCAGCAGTTTCCGTTTACAGGGAAACGGCTACACCTTC. It yields the protein CASSFRLQGNGYTF.

This clonotype showed up just a few times. This rearrangement joins TRBV10-3 to TRBJ2-7, with 11 bases lining up with TRBD2. Germline V gene data show CDR1 as ENHRY and CDR2 as SYGVKD. CDR3 size: 15 residues. V gave up 4 bases and J gave up 2 bases; unmatched junction bases: 4. CDR3 in amino acids: CAISAPTSGTYEQYF. CDR3 coding DNA: TGTGCCATCAGTGCCCCGACTAGCGGGACCTACGAGCAGTACTTC.

This clonotype was detected only a few times. The V and J genes are TRBV11-2 and TRBJ2-5; D remains ambiguous. The germline V gene has CDR1 SGHAT and CDR2 FQNNGV. The V and J ends lost 1 base and 4 bases respectively, with 13 bases between them. The CDR3 runs to 15 residues. CDR3 sequence reads: CASSLGPTVVETQYF. CDR3 DNA: TGTGCCAGCAGCTTAGGCCCAACCGTGGTAGAGACCCAGTACTTC.

This clonotype was found once. V and J are TRBV18 and TRBJ2-5; D is perhaps TRBD1 (5 bases). From germline, CDR1 is KGHSH and CDR2 LQKENI. This CDR3 region has 15 residues. Trimming took off 3 bases at V and 0 bases at J, with 11 bases between the two ends. CDR3 sequence: CASSPRIGDQETQYF. DNA of the CDR3: TGTGCCAGCTCACCCCGAATAGGGGACCAAGAGACCCAGTACTTC.

This rearrangement joins TRBV10-3 to TRBJ2-5; 10 bases are shared with TRBD1. The trim removed 6 bases at V and 7 bases at J, leaving 8 bases unmatched. The length of the CDR3 is 14 residues. CDR1 is ENHRY, CDR2 SYGVKD, per germline. The CDR3, as DNA: TGTGCCATCAGGGCCGGGACAGGGGCAGGGACCCAGTACTTC. Protein product: CAIRAGTGAGTQYF.

This clonotype was detected only a few times. The rearrangement uses TRBV20-1 and TRBJ1-6; no firm D call. V was pared by 0 bases and J by 9 bases, with 18 bases between. The CDR3 spans 16 residues. Germline V gene lookup returns CDR1 DFQATT and CDR2 SNEGSKA (reference sequence). CDR3 residues: CSARDLTGGGSSPLHF. The CDR3 coding sequence is TGCAGTGCTAGAGACCTGACGGGCGGAGGATCTTCACCCCTCCACTTT.

In this sample, this clonotype turned up many times. This sequence joins TRBV7-9 and TRBJ2-1, with D tentatively TRBD1 (7 bases). V shed 6 bases and J shed 0 bases, with 12 bases lying between them. Per germline, CDR1 SEHNR and CDR2 FQNEAQ (reference sequence). CDR3 size: 15 residues. The CDR3 loop reads CASRGGQSSYNEQFF. DNA of the CDR3: TGTGCCAGCAGGGGGGGACAGAGCTCCTACAATGAGCAGTTCTTC.

CDR3 nucleotides: TGCAGTGCTAGAGATGGGGGAGGGTTCAGGGAGCAGTACTTC. It codes for CSARDGGGFREQYF. The rearrangement uses TRBV20-1 and TRBJ2-7; 7 nucleotides agree with TRBD2. The CDR3 is made up of 14 amino acids. The V segment lost 0 bases and the J segment 7 bases; nucleotides outside the gene matches: 9. Germline CDR1 reads DFQATT; CDR2 reads SNEGSKA (reference sequence).

This clonotype was seen more than once but under ten times. CDR3 coding DNA: TGTGCCAGCAGTCCAATTGAAGCATACAATGAGCAGTTCTTC. This encodes CASSPIEAYNEQFF. This sequence joins TRBV27 and TRBJ2-1, with unresolved D. V lost 5 bases to trimming and J lost 4 bases, with 12 bases between them. CDR1 and CDR2 from the germline V gene are MNHEY and SMNVEV (reference sequence). The CDR3 loop spans 14 amino acids.

As concerns this clonotype: The junction shows a germline mismatch at one end, possibly a read error. The J gene is TRBJ2-1, the V gene TRBV20-1, with 8 positions matching TRBD1. Germline values: CDR1 DFQATT, CDR2 SNEGSKA (reference sequence). This CDR3 contains 14 residues. Here the CDR3 reads CSARPGQDYPEQLF. Written as DNA, the CDR3 is TGCAGTGCTAGGCCGGGACAGGACTATCCTGAGCAGCTCTTC.

This clonotype was detected a few times. The chain carries TRBV4-2 and TRBJ2-5; TRBD2 matches 10 bases. The CDR3 is made up of 16 amino acids. Germline CDR1 is LGHNA and CDR2 is YNFKEQ. V lost 0 bases and J lost 1; bases outside the gene matches: 2. Written as DNA, the CDR3 is TGTGCCAGCAGCCAAGAAGCGGGGGGGCTCCAAGAGACCCAGTACTTC. Translation gives CASSQEAGGLQETQYF.

This clonotype was picked up one time. A much larger clonotype is one base distant, so this may be a read error. The final CDR3 position lacks the conserved phenylalanine or tryptophan, pointing to a likely read error. This sequence joins TRBV25-1 and TRBJ2-1, with no clear D. Germline CDR1 and CDR2: MGHDK and SYGVNS. This CDR3 has 14 residues. V was pared by 3 bases and J by 0 bases, with 6 bases between. The CDR3 spells CASSDAYSYNEQFL. The CDR3 DNA sequence: TGTGCCAGCAGTGACGCATACTCCTACAATGAGCAGTTCCTC.